One sample yielded the 30 T cell receptor beta chains listed below, sequenced in a study of cytomegalovirus exposure and HLA in healthy donors. PCR employed 60 Vbeta and 13 Jbeta primers. Produced via immunoSEQ multiplex PCR; TCRdb's table is partial and in-frame only. The sample lists about 90,000 clones; roughly three fifths were seen once. The sequenced material came from PBMCs. These receptors came from a man aged 30-40 years in good health and CMV-seronegative.

The rearrangement joins TRBV28 to TRBJ2-7; D not certain. The V and J ends lost 7 bases and 4 bases respectively, with 8 bases between them. The CDR3 totals 11 residues. Per the germline V gene, CDR1 is MDHEN and CDR2 is SYDVKM. CDR3 nucleotide sequence: TGTGCCAGCACCTCCCGGTACGAGCAGTACTTC. Translating it yields CASTSRYEQYF.

The chain is built from TRBV7-2 and TRBJ2-7; TRBD2 might be the D (5 bases). The V gene lost 4 bases and the J gene lost 5 bases, with 12 bases spanning the gap. From germline, CDR1 is SGHTA and CDR2 FQGNSA. The CDR3 totals 13 residues. The CDR3 protein is CASSSLASHEQYF. The CDR3 region has the DNA TGTGCCAGCAGCTCCTTGGCTAGCCACGAGCAGTACTTC. The full variable domain, with the rest looked up from reference TRBV7-2 and TRBJ2-7, is GAGVSQSPSNKVTEKGKDVELRCDPISGHTALYWYRQSLGQGLEFLIYFQGNSAPDKSGLPSDRFSAERTGGSVSTLTIQRTQQEDSAVYLCASSSLASHEQYFGPGTRLTVT.

A few counts support this clone. For the CDR3, the DNA is TGTGCCAGTAGCAAAAAGAACAGGGGGCCTCCTTCGGATACGCAGTATTTT. This codes for CASSKKNRGPPSDTQYF. The chain combines TRBV19 with TRBJ2-3, with 9 bases aligning to TRBD1. In germline, CDR1 is LNHDA, CDR2 SQIVND (reference sequence). V lost 6 bases, J lost 6 bases, and 16 bases stayed unmatched. This CDR3 contains 17 residues. The entire variable domain, with the rest obtained from reference TRBV19 and TRBJ2-3, is as follows: DGGITQSPKYLFRKEGQNVTLSCEQNLNHDAMYWYRQDPGQGLRLIYYSQIVNDFQKGDIAEGYSVSREKKESFPLTVTSAQKNPTAFYLCASSKKNRGPPSDTQYFGPGTRLTVL.

This rearrangement joins TRBV11-2 to TRBJ2-7; D is undetermined. Trimming took off 1 base at V and 2 bases at J, with 6 bases between the two ends. The CDR3 is 13 amino acids. Looked up from germline, CDR1 is SGHAT and CDR2 is FQNNGV. CDR3 sequence reads: CASSLVQPYEQYF. In DNA, the CDR3 is TGTGCCAGCAGCTTAGTACAGCCCTACGAGCAGTACTTC.

The chain joins TRBV27 to TRBJ2-3; the D gene is possibly TRBD1 (5 bases). Trimming pared 7 bases from V and 5 bases from J, leaving 19 bases between. CDR3 length equals 15 residues. Germline loops: CDR1 MNHEY, CDR2 SMNVEV (reference sequence). The CDR3 spells CASTLGRRRGDTQYF. CDR3 coding DNA: TGTGCCAGCACCTTGGGGCGGAGACGAGGAGATACGCAGTATTTT.

The V gene is TRBV4-2, the J gene TRBJ2-1; TRBD2 matches at 13 bases. Looked up from germline, CDR1 is LGHNA and CDR2 is YNFKEQ. The J segment lost 4 bases and the V segment lost 5 bases, leaving 5 bases of the junction unmatched. This CDR3 region has 16 residues. The CDR3 spells CASSERLAGGYNEQFF. The CDR3 nucleotides are TGTGCCAGCAGCGAGCGACTAGCGGGAGGATACAATGAGCAGTTCTTC.

The sample holds one count of this clone. The chain has TRBV4-1 and TRBJ2-7; D ambiguous. Germline CDR1 and CDR2: MGHRA and YSYEKL. This CDR3 spans 12 amino acids. V was clipped by 0 bases and J by 3 bases, with 3 bases between them. The CDR3 spells CASSQDLYEQYF. The CDR3 region has the DNA TGCGCCAGCAGCCAAGATCTCTACGAGCAGTACTTC.

The V call is TRBV4-2, the J call TRBJ2-7, with unresolved D. Germline V lookup: CDR1 LGHNA, CDR2 YNFKEQ. V lost 0 bases and J lost 4, with 13 bases in between. There are 15 residues in the CDR3. CDR3 in amino acids: CASSQDAFSIYEQYF. CDR3 DNA sequence: TGTGCCAGCAGCCAAGATGCCTTTTCTATATACGAGCAGTACTTC.

This rearrangement joins TRBV27 to TRBJ1-1; 7 bases fit TRBD1. The CDR3 sequence is 14 residues long. CDR1 MNHEY and CDR2 SMNVEV come from the germline V gene (reference sequence). Unmatched junction bases numbered 1, after V lost 2 bases and J lost 1 base. The CDR3 is CASSLQGGNTEAFF. CDR3 nucleotide sequence: TGTGCCAGCAGTTTACAGGGGGGGAACACTGAAGCTTTCTTT.

The chain is built from TRBV29-1 and TRBJ1-1, with no clear D. Germline CDR1 and CDR2: SQVTM and ANQGSEA. V lost 3 bases to trimming and J lost 1 base, with 12 bases between them. This CDR3 spans 14 amino acids. Here the CDR3 reads CSVDAGFSNTEAFF. CDR3 bases: TGCAGCGTTGATGCTGGCTTCTCGAACACTGAAGCTTTCTTT.

The chain employs TRBV5-1 and TRBJ2-1, with 7 nucleotides matching TRBD1. Germline V gene data show CDR1 as SGHRS and CDR2 as YFSETQ. The length of the CDR3 is 15 residues. After removal of 5 bases from V and 3 bases from J, the junction contained 8 bases not matched to a gene. CDR3 DNA sequence: TGCGCCAGCAGATCCACCGGGACAGACTACAATGAGCAGTTCTTC. This encodes CASRSTGTDYNEQFF.

The CDR3 region is CASSGSRGNTIYF. CDR3 coding DNA: TGTGCCAGCAGCGGAAGCAGGGGAAACACCATATATTTT. The rearrangement joins TRBV14 to TRBJ1-3; D is unclear. Trimming shortened V by 5 bases and J by 4 bases, and 9 bases separated the two germline ends. Per the germline V gene, CDR1 is SGHDN and CDR2 is FVKESK. The length of the CDR3 is 13 residues.

This clone has more than one count but fewer than ten. The chain combines TRBV6-5 with TRBJ2-7; TRBD1 aligns across 7 bases. The germline V gene has CDR1 MNHEY and CDR2 SVGAGI. This CDR3 comprises 12 residues. V lost 2 bases and J lost 6; bases outside the gene matches: 1. CDR3 in DNA: TGTGCCAGCAGTTACAGGGGGCGCGAGCAGTACTTC. Its protein is CASSYRGREQYF.

The chain is built from TRBV19 and TRBJ2-4; 8 bases align to TRBD1. This CDR3 region has 17 residues. The V gene's germline CDR1 is LNHDA and CDR2 SQIVND (reference sequence). Losses at the gene ends were 2 bases for V and 0 bases for J; bases not matched to a gene: 6. This CDR3 is CASSIKGRGLAKNIQYF. CDR3 DNA sequence: TGTGCCAGTAGTATAAAAGGCAGGGGGCTAGCCAAAAACATTCAGTACTTC.

This clone has a handful of counts. J is TRBJ2-7 and V is TRBV11-2; no reliable D call. The CDR3 is 11 amino acids. Trimming left V 5 bases short and J 5 bases short, with 7 bases between. The germline gives CDR1 SGHAT, CDR2 FQNNGV. Here the CDR3 DNA reads TGTGCCAGCAGCGTCTGGCACGAGCAGTACTTC. This encodes CASSVWHEQYF.

This clone was counted a single time. The junction departs from germline at one end; a sequencing error may be responsible. The V call is TRBV7-9, the J call TRBJ2-5, with a tentative D call TRBD2 (7 bases). Germline CDR1 reads SEHNR; CDR2 reads FQNEAQ (reference sequence). CDR3 size: 14 residues. CDR3 region: CSSSLLGGRETQYF. In DNA, the CDR3 is TGTTCCAGCAGCCTACTGGGGGGGCGCGAGACCCAGTACTTC.

Of note for this clone: This CDR3 is also generated by other DNA sequences in the sample. The CDR3 coding sequence is TGTGCCAGTAGTGTCCCGCTAGCGGGGGGGACGAACACCGGGGAGCTGTTTTTT. Translated: CASSVPLAGGTNTGELFF. V is TRBV19 and J is TRBJ2-2; 12 bases match TRBD2. The CDR3 has 18 residues. Germline values: CDR1 LNHDA, CDR2 SQIVND (reference sequence). Unmatched junction bases numbered 7, after V lost 5 bases and J lost 0 bases.

This chain uses TRBV9 with TRBJ2-1; tentatively, D is TRBD1 (6 bases). CDR1 and CDR2 from the germline V gene are SGDLS and YYNGEE. The CDR3 has 17 amino acids. The V end was cut by 0 bases, the J end by 0 bases, with 13 bases between. The CDR3 region has the DNA TGTGCCAGCAGCGTAGCTACCCGACAGGACTCCTACAATGAGCAGTTCTTC. It translates to CASSVATRQDSYNEQFF.

This clone is labeled as medium-sized (0.01 to 0.1%). This sequence joins TRBV5-4 and TRBJ2-2, with TRBD1 matching over 7 bases. The CDR3 is 15 residues long. Germline lookup yields CDR1 SGHNT and CDR2 YYREEE (reference sequence). The ends lost 2 bases at V and 1 base at J; junction bases unmatched: 2. The CDR3 DNA reads as TGTGCCAGCAGCTTTGGGACAGAGAACACCGGGGAGCTGTTTTTT. Encoded protein: CASSFGTENTGELFF. The full variable domain, with the rest looked up from reference TRBV5-4 and TRBJ2-2, is ETGVTQSPTHLIKTRGQQVTLRCSSQSGHNTVSWYQQALGQGPQFIFQYYREEENGRGNFPPRFSGLQFPNYSSELNVNALELDDSALYLCASSFGTENTGELFFGEGSRLTVL.

The chain uses TRBV5-6 and TRBJ2-7; 8 bases match TRBD1. The junction had 10 bases not matched to a gene; V was cut back by 1 base and J by 1 base. The length of the CDR3 is 17 residues. Germline V gene sequence: CDR1 SGHDT, CDR2 YYEEEE. The DNA of the CDR3 is TGTGCCAGCAGCTTGAGCTTTCAGGGGGCTTTATCCTACGAGCAGTACTTC. Translation: CASSLSFQGALSYEQYF.

The genes are TRBV5-5 and TRBJ2-2; 7 nucleotides match TRBD2. With 0 bases clipped from V and 1 base from J, the junction kept 3 bases outside the gene matches. The CDR3 loop spans 16 amino acids. Germline V gives CDR1 SGHKS, CDR2 YYEKEE (reference sequence). The CDR3 DNA follows: TGTGCCAGCAGCTTGGAAGAGCGGGGGAACACCGGGGAGCTGTTTTTT. As protein: CASSLEERGNTGELFF.

The genes are TRBV19 and TRBJ2-4; tentative D call: TRBD1 (5 bases). The CDR3 totals 17 residues. The V end was cut by 2 bases, the J end by 1 base, with 15 bases between. Germline CDR1 and CDR2: LNHDA and SQIVND (reference sequence). The DNA of the CDR3 is TGTGCCAGTAGTATATCCCCCTCCTACAGGGCCAAAAACATTCAGTACTTC. Its protein is CASSISPSYRAKNIQYF.

V gene TRBV12-5 combines with J gene TRBJ1-1; D might be TRBD1 (6 bases). Trimming pared 4 bases from V and 5 bases from J, leaving 14 bases between. There are 14 residues in the CDR3. The V gene's germline CDR1 is LGHNT and CDR2 FRNRAP. The CDR3 region is CASGSIQGRTEAFF. The DNA for the CDR3 is TGTGCTAGTGGTTCAATACAGGGTAGGACTGAAGCTTTCTTT.

V is TRBV7-9 and J is TRBJ2-3, with D perhaps matching TRBD2 (6 bases). CDR1 is SEHNR and CDR2 is FQNEAQ in the germline V gene (reference sequence). Trimming cost V 1 base and J 10 bases, with 6 bases left between them. This CDR3 contains 11 residues. The CDR3 region has the DNA TGTGCCAGCAGCTTAGGGGGGGCGCAGTATTTT. It is translated as CASSLGGAQYF.

This clone was seen only a few times. This chain connects TRBV9 to TRBJ2-1; 14 bases are shared with TRBD2. J lost 6 bases, V lost 4 bases, and 3 bases had no gene match. The length of the CDR3 is 15 residues. CDR1 SGDLS and CDR2 YYNGEE come from the germline V gene. The CDR3, as DNA: TGTGCCAGCAGCATGACTAGCGGGAGGGTCAATGAGCAGTTCTTC. Amino acids: CASSMTSGRVNEQFF.

This clone occurred a few times. The chain uses TRBV19 and TRBJ1-2; 8 bases fit TRBD1. The germline V gene has CDR1 LNHDA and CDR2 SQIVND (reference sequence). The V gene end was trimmed by 7 bases and the J gene end by 3 bases; junction bases not matched to a gene: 7. The CDR3 loop spans 14 amino acids. CDR3 nucleotides: TGTGCCAGTACCCTGACAGGGGTTGACTATGGCTACACCTTC. Protein product: CASTLTGVDYGYTF.

The V and J genes are TRBV27 and TRBJ2-1, with a weak D call TRBD2 (5 bases). Looked up from germline, CDR1 is MNHEY and CDR2 is SMNVEV (reference sequence). This CDR3 contains 12 residues. V was shortened by 6 bases and J by 8 bases, with 11 bases between the two germline ends. The CDR3 nucleotides read TGTGCCAGCAGAGGAGGTTTCGATGAGCAGTTCTTC. Translation gives CASRGGFDEQFF.

Notes on this clone: The same CDR3 also results from other DNA sequences found in this sample. The chain employs TRBV5-1 and TRBJ1-5, with 7 bases fitting TRBD1. The CDR3 sequence is 15 residues long. With V trimmed by 0 bases and J by 4 bases, 4 bases remained unmatched. Germline values: CDR1 SGHRS, CDR2 YFSETQ. DNA for the CDR3: TGCGCCAGCAGCTTGGACAGGGGAAGAAATCAGCCCCAGCATTTT. Its protein is CASSLDRGRNQPQHF.

The genes are TRBV4-1 and TRBJ2-7; 11 positions agree with TRBD1. CDR3 length equals 15 residues. From germline, CDR1 is MGHRA and CDR2 YSYEKL. The J segment lost 6 bases and the V segment lost 4 bases, leaving 8 bases of the junction unmatched. CDR3 in amino acids: CASSLSGTGGSEQYF. The CDR3 bases are TGCGCCAGCAGCCTCTCCGGGACAGGGGGATCCGAGCAGTACTTC.

J is TRBJ2-5 and V is TRBV11-3; 7 bases fit TRBD1. Germline V gene sequence: CDR1 SGHNT, CDR2 YENEEA. The CDR3 runs 13 residues. Trimming cost V 6 bases and J 4 bases; bases outside gene matches: 5. The CDR3 loop reads CASSSQGRETQYF. The CDR3, as DNA: TGTGCCAGCAGTTCACAGGGGAGAGAGACCCAGTACTTC.